This passage covers 14 T cell receptor beta chains from one sample sequenced in a study of blood T cells in healthy people across ages. A second PCR, run for roughly 6 to 11 cycles, used a sample-barcoded 5' primer plus a J-beta primer mix. TCRdb re-analysed the 5' RACE reads in MiXCR, keeping a single row per CDR3 protein. The profile shows about 1.1 million distinct CDR3 sequences, around two fifths of them singletons. Material for sequencing was blood. Every receptor here comes from a man aged 18 to 35 in good health.

This clonotype appeared once. The chain links TRBV25-1 to TRBJ1-6; D is unclear. This CDR3 comprises 13 residues. In germline, CDR1 is MGHDK, CDR2 SYGVNS. V was trimmed by 2 bases and J by 10 bases, leaving 9 bases between them. The CDR3 protein is CASSEGSKSPLHF. The CDR3, as DNA: TGTGCCAGCAGTGAAGGGTCGAAATCACCCCTCCACTTT.

This clonotype was detected a few times. The CDR3 nucleotides are TGTGCCAGCAGCCAAGATCTTGCGGGGGAAGAGACCCAGTACTTC. Translation gives CASSQDLAGEETQYF. The chain has TRBV3-1 and TRBJ2-5, with TRBD2 matching 7 bases. After removal of 0 bases from V and 3 bases from J, the junction contained 4 bases not matched to a gene. This CDR3 region has 15 residues. Germline CDR1 is LGHDT and CDR2 is YNNKEL (reference sequence).

The V and J genes are TRBV5-1 and TRBJ2-1; maybe TRBD1 (6 bases). Germline-derived CDR1 and CDR2 are SGHRS and YFSETQ. The V end lost 5 bases, the J end lost 7 bases, and 19 bases lay between the germline ends. The CDR3 has 15 amino acids. CDR3 coding DNA: TGCGCCAGCAGTTCCTCCTCGGGGACAAGTAATGAGCAGTTCTTC. Translated, it gives CASSSSSGTSNEQFF.

This sequence joins TRBV15 and TRBJ1-2; 8 bases agree with TRBD1. The V segment lost 0 bases and the J segment 5 bases; nucleotides outside the gene matches: 11. The CDR3 has 17 residues. CDR1 LNHNV and CDR2 YYDKDF come from the germline V gene (reference sequence). This chain's CDR3 is CATSRDQAGGAEYGYTF. CDR3 DNA: TGTGCCACCAGCAGAGATCAAGCAGGGGGCGCAGAATATGGCTACACCTTC.

This sequence joins TRBV25-1 and TRBJ1-2; no clear D gene. Trimming took 6 bases from V and 4 from J, leaving 21 bases between them. This CDR3 comprises 16 residues. CDR1 is MGHDK, CDR2 SYGVNS, per germline. This CDR3 is CASSWRQADPIYGYTF. CDR3 coding DNA: TGTGCCAGCAGCTGGCGGCAAGCGGATCCCATCTATGGCTACACCTTC.

This clonotype turned up a few times. This chain connects TRBV6-6 to TRBJ1-5; TRBD1 might be the D (6 bases). The CDR3 runs to 13 residues. The V and J ends lost 8 bases and 3 bases respectively, with 11 bases between them. In germline, CDR1 is MNHNY, CDR2 SVGAGI (reference sequence). Here the CDR3 reads CASHRQVNQPQHF. The DNA for the CDR3 is TGTGCCAGCCATCGACAGGTCAATCAGCCCCAGCATTTT.

The chain combines TRBV2 with TRBJ1-2, with no clear D. Looked up from germline, CDR1 is SNHLY and CDR2 is FYNNEI. The CDR3 loop spans 18 amino acids. V was trimmed by 7 bases and J by 0 bases, leaving 24 bases between them. The CDR3 DNA sequence: TGTGCCAGCAAGGTCCCTCCCGGTGCAAGCAGGTCTAACTATGGCTACACCTTC. Translated: CASKVPPGASRSNYGYTF.

V gene TRBV5-1 combines with J gene TRBJ2-2; 8 bases line up with TRBD1. The junction had 6 bases not matched to a gene; V was cut back by 2 bases and J by 6 bases. Germline CDR1 SGHRS, CDR2 YFSETQ. The CDR3 extends over 15 amino acids. The CDR3 DNA reads as TGCGCCAGCAGCTTACAGGGGGATTTGGCCGGGGAGCTGTTTTTT. This codes for CASSLQGDLAGELFF.

This clonotype turned up a few times. The chain couples TRBV11-1 to TRBJ1-1, with D hard to call. Germline V gene data show CDR1 as SGHAT and CDR2 as FQDESV (reference sequence). The CDR3 length is 12 residues. V lost 5 bases, J lost 8 bases, and 12 bases lay in between. CDR3 residues: CASSPAGEEAFF. CDR3 sequence (DNA): TGTGCCAGCAGCCCGGCCGGGGAGGAAGCTTTCTTT.

The table lists this clonotype with a few counts. The J gene is TRBJ1-4, the V gene TRBV12-3 or TRBV12-4, with D unclear. Between the trimmed V and J ends, which lost 5 bases and 0 bases, there was a span of 10 bases. This CDR3 is built from 15 residues. CDR3 sequence (DNA): TGTGCCAGCAGTCCCGACCTCGCAACTAATGAAAAACTGTTTTTT. Protein sequence: CASSPDLATNEKLFF.

Turning to this clonotype: A much larger clone lies a single base off, so this may be a read error. The chain employs TRBV10-3 and TRBJ2-3; maybe TRBD1 (6 bases). CDR3 length: 13 amino acids. CDR1 and CDR2 from the germline V gene are ENHRY and SYGVKD. CDR3 sequence: CATSDSGEDTQYF. The CDR3 DNA reads TGTGCCACCAGTGACTCAGGGGAAGATACGCAGTATTTT.

This clonotype was observed a few times. A much larger clonotype is one base distant, so this may be a read error. This chain links TRBV20-1 with TRBJ1-2; TRBD1 is a possible D gene (5 bases). Germline lookup yields CDR1 DFQATT and CDR2 SNEGSKA (reference sequence). This CDR3 has 11 residues. Trimming took 7 bases from V and 6 from J, leaving 12 bases between them. The CDR3: CSGSRDDGYTF. Here the CDR3 DNA reads TGCAGTGGATCCAGGGATGATGGCTACACCTTC.

This clonotype was seen a handful of times. The chain uses TRBV16 and TRBJ2-4; 9 bases match TRBD2. The DNA end lines up better with TRBJ2-7; the J call may be wrong. The CDR3 spans 14 residues. CDR1 and CDR2 from the germline V gene are KGHSY and FQNENV. CDR3: CASSQWLAGNEQYF. DNA of the CDR3: TGTGCCAGCAGCCAATGGCTAGCGGGGAACGAGCAGTACTTC.

This clonotype has just a few counts. The V and J genes are TRBV6-2 or TRBV6-3 and TRBJ2-3; D is ambiguous. The germline V and J ends were trimmed by 2 bases and 7 bases, with 10 bases remaining between them. The CDR3 has 13 amino acids. Germline values: CDR1 MNHEY, CDR2 SVGEGT. The CDR3 loop is CASSYTSLNTQYF. CDR3 DNA sequence: TGTGCCAGCAGTTACACCTCCTTAAATACGCAGTATTTT.